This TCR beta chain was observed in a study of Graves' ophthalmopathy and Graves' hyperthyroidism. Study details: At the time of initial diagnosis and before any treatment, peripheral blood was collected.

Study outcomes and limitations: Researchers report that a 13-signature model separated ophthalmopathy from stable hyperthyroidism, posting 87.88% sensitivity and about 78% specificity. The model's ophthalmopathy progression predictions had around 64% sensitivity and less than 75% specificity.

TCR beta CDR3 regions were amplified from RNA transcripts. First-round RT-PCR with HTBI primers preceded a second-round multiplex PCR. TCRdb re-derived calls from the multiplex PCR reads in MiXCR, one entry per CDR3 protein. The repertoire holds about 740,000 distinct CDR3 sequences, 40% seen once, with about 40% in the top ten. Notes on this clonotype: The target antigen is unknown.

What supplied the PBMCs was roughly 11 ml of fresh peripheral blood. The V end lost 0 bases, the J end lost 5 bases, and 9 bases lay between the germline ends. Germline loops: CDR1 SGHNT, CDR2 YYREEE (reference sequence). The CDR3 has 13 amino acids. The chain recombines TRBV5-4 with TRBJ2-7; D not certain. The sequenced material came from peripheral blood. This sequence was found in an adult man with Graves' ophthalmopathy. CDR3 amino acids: CASSLDLFDEQYF. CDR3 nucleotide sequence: TGTGCCAGCAGCTTGGACCTGTTCGACGAGCAGTACTTC.